This entry is about one T cell receptor (beta chain). The target antigen is unknown. V gave up 2 bases and J gave up 2 bases, with 16 bases separating them. Germline V CDR1 and CDR2: GTSNPN, SVGIG (reference sequence). The CDR3 length is 15 residues. The data were obtained in a study of cytomegalovirus exposure and HLA in healthy donors. Study observations and caveats: With later analysis, a missense DCLRE1C variant became linked to TCR beta V- and J-gene trimming. An ancestry cluster, one associated with Asian ancestry, reportedly showed fewer N-insertions than the approximately 650-donor mean in a later analysis. According to the study, around 160 TCR beta chains were cytomegalovirus-associated.

The PCR used 60 Vbeta and 13 Jbeta primers. As handled by the study authors: Counted up in a later analysis, unique TCR beta chains came to about 80 million, with around 10 million shared. The protocol was immunoSEQ multiplex PCR, while the TCRdb copy is restricted to in-frame clones and leaves out a portion. V and J calls and clone size are given by that table; D and trimming were obtained from the DNA. The sample yields over 45,000 clones, 75% to 85% seen once. The material sequenced was PBMCs. This receptor was identified in a man aged 30-40 years in good health and CMV-seronegative. J is TRBJ2-7 and V is TRBV30; weak D call: TRBD1 (5 bases). CDR3 sequence (DNA): TGTGCCTGGAGTCCTGGGGCAGGGCCTCCCTACGAGCAGTACTTC. Translation gives CAWSPGAGPPYEQYF.